This record looks at one TCR beta chain sequence and its context. Its target is unknown. The table came from immunoSEQ multiplex PCR; TCRdb's copy has only in-frame clones and leaves some out. The sample includes tens of thousands of clones, 65% to 75% of them seen just once. This entry belongs to a study of T cell clones after liver transplantation. Study as a whole: Patients counted as tolerant after at least one year off all immunosuppression, enzymes not exceeding twice normal.

Per the germline V gene, CDR1 is SGDLS and CDR2 is YYNGEE. The CDR3 runs 16 residues. The ends lost 2 bases at V and 8 bases at J; junction bases unmatched: 4. Study outcomes and limitations: Conclusions were preliminary, with small, heterogeneous patient groups. Low donor cell numbers restricted donor-reactive repertoire measurement in two subjects. Post-transplant, graft-donor-reactive CD4 TCRbeta sequences in blood dropped significantly in 5 of 8 subjects.

Sequences were derived from CD4+ T cells from blood, sampled before liver transplant. This chain uses TRBV9 with TRBJ2-2; 15 nucleotides line up with TRBD2. The clonotype was recovered from a human donor who received a liver transplant. The CDR3 DNA reads TGTGCCAGCAGCGTGGGGACTAGCGGGGGGCCTGGGGAGCTGTTTTTT. The encoded protein is CASSVGTSGGPGELFF.